Below, 12 T cell receptor beta chains from the same sample are listed, as sequenced in a study of siplizumab effects on memory and regulatory T cells. Here immunoSEQ multiplex PCR was the method, and the copy in TCRdb shows in-frame clones only, minus some. The sample has over 85,000 clones, 95% to 97% seen once. Input material: naive CD4+ T cells sorted from blood. These receptors came from a human donor in good health.

The chain combines TRBV27 with TRBJ1-5; 11 nucleotides agree with TRBD1. The CDR3 consists of 20 residues. Trimming removed 1 base from V and 3 bases from J; junction bases left unmatched: 14. Germline V gene data show CDR1 as MNHEY and CDR2 as SMNVEV (reference sequence). The CDR3 spells CASSLFGQGAEPGFNQPQHF. CDR3 nucleotide sequence: TGTGCCAGCAGTTTATTCGGACAGGGGGCTGAGCCAGGCTTCAATCAGCCCCAGCATTTT.

The chain employs TRBV2 and TRBJ1-2; a weak D match, TRBD1 (6 bases). CDR1 and CDR2 from the germline V gene are SNHLY and FYNNEI. Deletions cut 5 bases from V and 4 bases from J, with 11 bases between. This CDR3 is 13 amino acids long. CDR3 coding DNA: TGTGCCAGCAGTACCACAGGGATCTATGGCTACACCTTC. It codes for CASSTTGIYGYTF.

This clone was picked up one time. CDR3 loop: CASSPGQGPYYEQYF. The CDR3 DNA follows: TGTGCCAGCTCTCCCGGACAGGGCCCCTACTACGAGCAGTACTTC. The genes are TRBV18 and TRBJ2-7, with 8 bases lining up with TRBD1. This CDR3 has 15 residues. The germline V gene has CDR1 KGHSH and CDR2 LQKENI. Unmatched junction bases numbered 10, after V lost 6 bases and J lost 3 bases.

The chain links TRBV6-5 to TRBJ2-7; unclear D gene. Trimming cost V 6 bases and J 0 bases, with 12 bases left between them. The CDR3 totals 14 residues. CDR1 is MNHEY and CDR2 is SVGAGI in the germline V gene. The CDR3 is CASRNMGISYEQYF. CDR3 nucleotide sequence: TGTGCCAGCAGAAACATGGGCATCTCCTACGAGCAGTACTTC.

This sequence joins TRBV4-1 and TRBJ1-5, with a tentative D call TRBD1 (5 bases). Germline V gives CDR1 MGHRA, CDR2 YSYEKL. V lost 3 bases and J lost 3, with 21 bases in between. CDR3 length: 18 amino acids. The CDR3 loop reads CASSHPGGTGSFNQPQHF. CDR3 DNA: TGCGCCAGCAGCCACCCGGGGGGGACGGGGAGTTTCAATCAGCCCCAGCATTTT.

The chain links TRBV2 to TRBJ2-3; D unresolved. The CDR3 runs to 12 residues. From germline, CDR1 is SNHLY and CDR2 FYNNEI. Trimming stripped 7 bases from V and 1 base from J, with 6 bases between. As DNA, the CDR3 is TGTGCCAGCACACGACGCACAGATACGCAGTATTTT. This gives the protein CASTRRTDTQYF. The entire variable domain, with the rest obtained from reference TRBV2 and TRBJ2-3, is as follows: EPEVTQTPSHQVTQMGQEVILRCVPISNHLYFYWYRQILGQKVEFLVSFYNNEISEKSEIFDDQFSVERPDGSNFTLKIRSTKLEDSAMYFCASTRRTDTQYFGPGTRLTVL.

The V gene is TRBV6-6, the J gene TRBJ1-2; 7 bases agree with TRBD1. Germline CDR1 is MNHNY and CDR2 is SVGAGI (reference sequence). Unmatched junction bases numbered 3, after V lost 6 bases and J lost 2 bases. This CDR3 is 13 amino acids long. CDR3 bases: TGTGCCAGCAGACCACAGGGGAACTATGGCTACACCTTC. It encodes CASRPQGNYGYTF.

This chain uses TRBV2 with TRBJ1-1; D is ambiguous. This CDR3 is 13 amino acids long. CDR1 and CDR2 from the germline V gene are SNHLY and FYNNEI. Trimming took off 3 bases at V and 4 bases at J, with 9 bases between the two ends. The CDR3 here is CASSDEAATEAFF. CDR3 sequence (DNA): TGTGCCAGCAGTGACGAGGCGGCCACTGAAGCTTTCTTT. Looking up the rest from reference TRBV2 and TRBJ1-1 gives the full variable domain: EPEVTQTPSHQVTQMGQEVILRCVPISNHLYFYWYRQILGQKVEFLVSFYNNEISEKSEIFDDQFSVERPDGSNFTLKIRSTKLEDSAMYFCASSDEAATEAFFGQGTRLTVV.

The V gene is TRBV6-6, the J gene TRBJ2-7; 10 bases match TRBD1. The CDR3 covers 15 residues. The V and J ends lost 4 bases and 2 bases, in that order; junction bases with no gene match: 5. The germline CDR1 and CDR2 sequences are MNHNY and SVGAGI (reference sequence). The DNA of the CDR3 is TGTGCCAGCAGTTTCTCCGGGACAGGGGCCTACGAGCAGTACTTC. Protein product: CASSFSGTGAYEQYF.

The chain is built from TRBV5-1 and TRBJ2-3; tentatively, D is TRBD1 (6 bases). Trimming stripped 4 bases from V and 5 bases from J, with 20 bases between. From germline, CDR1 is SGHRS and CDR2 YFSETQ. The CDR3 length is 16 residues. The CDR3 sequence: CASSATGQSQVDTQYF. Written as DNA, the CDR3 is TGCGCCAGCAGCGCAACGGGACAATCCCAGGTAGATACGCAGTATTTT.

The V call is TRBV10-3, the J call TRBJ2-5, with D perhaps TRBD2 (7 bases). The J call may not be correct, given that the DNA end is closer to TRBJ2-7. This CDR3 comprises 13 residues. Per the germline V gene, CDR1 is ENHRY and CDR2 is SYGVKD. The CDR3 region has the DNA TGTGCCATCAGAGGGGGGGCATCCTACGAGCAGTACTTC. Translation gives CAIRGGASYEQYF.

The chain carries TRBV6-1 and TRBJ2-7; 9 positions match TRBD1. Unmatched junction bases numbered 12, after V lost 7 bases and J lost 5 bases. This CDR3 is built from 15 residues. Per the germline V gene, CDR1 is MNHNS and CDR2 is SASEGT. CDR3 in amino acids: CASTNNPGQGHEQYF. The CDR3 nucleotides read TGTGCCAGCACAAACAACCCCGGACAGGGGCACGAGCAGTACTTC.